This T cell receptor beta chain was sequenced during a study of early T cells in non-severe SARS-CoV-2 infection. The CDR3 runs to 15 residues. With 2 bases removed from V and 7 bases from J, the gap between germline ends came to 14 bases. Per germline, CDR1 SGHTA and CDR2 FQGTGA. One entry per CDR3 protein results from TCRdb running MiXCR on the 5' RACE reads. The table shows some 66,000 distinct CDR3 sequences, with less than 15% occurring only once. The receptor was isolated from an adult who was a healthcare worker with PCR-confirmed SARS-CoV-2 infection or an uninfected control (not recorded which). The chain recombines TRBV7-3 with TRBJ1-4; possible D gene TRBD1, 6 bases. Sequenced material: whole blood. The CDR3 DNA reads as TGTGCCAGCAGCTTACTTAGCAGGGGACGTGAAAAACTGTTTTTT. Its translation is CASSLLSRGREKLFF.